The source of this T cell receptor (beta chain) is a study of T cell responses to AZD1222 COVID-19 vaccine. General observations from the study: Among spike-specific TCRs, nearly half reportedly target unmutated variant regions. CD4 TCRs linked to vaccination spanned spike, dominating at 160-218 and 743-854. Repertoires were obtained only post-peak T cell response.

Note on this clone: The antigen is unknown.

Method: immunoSEQ multiplex PCR; TCRdb's copy keeps in-frame clones and lacks some. The repertoire holds fewer than 100,000 clones, with approximately 88% as singletons. CDR1 MDHEN and CDR2 SYDVKM come from the germline V gene. V was trimmed by 5 bases and J by 7 bases, leaving 12 bases between them. This CDR3 is 12 amino acids long. Sample: peripheral blood, taken 28 days after the second AZD1222 dose. V usage is TRBV28 and J usage is TRBJ2-7; D remains unclear. This clonotype was obtained from an adult who received the AZD1222 COVID-19 vaccine. In DNA form, the CDR3 reads TGTGCCAGCAGTCCATCTATCCGAGAGCAGTACTTC. It is translated as CASSPSIREQYF.